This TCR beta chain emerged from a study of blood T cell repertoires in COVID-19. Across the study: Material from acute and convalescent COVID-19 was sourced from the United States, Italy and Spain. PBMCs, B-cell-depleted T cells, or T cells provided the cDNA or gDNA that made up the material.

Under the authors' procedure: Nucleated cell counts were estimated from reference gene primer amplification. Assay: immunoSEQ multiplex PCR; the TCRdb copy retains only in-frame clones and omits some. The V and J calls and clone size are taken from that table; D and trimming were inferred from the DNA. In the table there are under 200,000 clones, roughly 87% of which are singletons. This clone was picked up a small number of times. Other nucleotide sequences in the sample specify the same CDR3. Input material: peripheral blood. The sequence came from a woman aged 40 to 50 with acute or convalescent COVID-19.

The CDR3 loop reads CASGLDRNTQYF. DNA of the CDR3: TGTGCTAGTGGTTTGGACAGAAACACGCAGTATTTT. The chain couples TRBV12-5 to TRBJ2-3; D is undetermined. The CDR3 is 12 residues long. Germline loops: CDR1 LGHNT, CDR2 FRNRAP. With 1 base removed from V and 9 bases from J, the gap between germline ends came to 8 bases.